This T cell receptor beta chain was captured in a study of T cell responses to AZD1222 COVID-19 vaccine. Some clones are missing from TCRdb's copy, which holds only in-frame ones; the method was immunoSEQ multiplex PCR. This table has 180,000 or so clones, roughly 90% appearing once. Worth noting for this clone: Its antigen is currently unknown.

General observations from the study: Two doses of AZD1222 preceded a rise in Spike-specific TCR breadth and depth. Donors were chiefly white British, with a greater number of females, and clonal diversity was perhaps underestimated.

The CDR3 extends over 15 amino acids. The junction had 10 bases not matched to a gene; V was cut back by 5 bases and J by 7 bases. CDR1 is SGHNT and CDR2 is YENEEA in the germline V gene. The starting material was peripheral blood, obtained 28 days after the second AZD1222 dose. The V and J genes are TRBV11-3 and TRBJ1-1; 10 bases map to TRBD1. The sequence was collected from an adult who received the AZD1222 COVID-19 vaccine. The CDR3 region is CASSRDRGGTSEAFF. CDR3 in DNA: TGTGCCAGCAGCCGGGACAGGGGAGGAACAAGTGAAGCTTTCTTT.